This is a list of T cell receptor beta chains from one sample in a study of siplizumab effects on memory and regulatory T cells. Generated by immunoSEQ multiplex PCR, the TCRdb table keeps only in-frame clones and is missing some. The data contain 85,000 to 130,000 clones, 94% of them singletons. Source material: Tregs sorted from blood. The receptors were gathered from a human donor in good health. Each CDR3 is given with its conserved first and last residue. Each record gives: J gene, V gene, CDR3 protein.

>TRBJ2-3|TRBV27
CASSFVGITDTQYF
>TRBJ1-5|TRBV19
CASRGTTGGNQPQHF
>TRBJ1-4|TRBV4-1
CASSQDPLGPWGEKLFF
>TRBJ2-7|TRBV6-4
CASSPTSGRITWYEQYF
>TRBJ2-1|TRBV21-1
CASKGSSPLAPSSYNEQFF
>TRBJ2-3|TRBV6-5
CASSNRRADTQYF
>TRBJ1-3|TRBV5-1
CASSYSGNTIYF
>TRBJ2-5|TRBV10-2
CASSESTGGSRETQYF
>TRBJ2-7|TRBV18
CASSRELAGTYEQYF
>TRBJ2-1|TRBV2
CASSVTLYNEQFF
>TRBJ2-7|TRBV6-5
CASRRGQRYEQYF
>TRBJ1-6|TRBV13
CASRTRKWDSPLHF
>TRBJ2-7|TRBV6-1
CASRPTAGVQYF
>TRBJ1-1|TRBV7-2
CASSQIQGSNTEAFF
>TRBJ2-5|TRBV7-9
CASSPVGGGYKTQYF
>TRBJ1-2|TRBV15
CATSRVPGAALYGYTF
>TRBJ2-1|TRBV7-9
CASSKPLGTANEQFF
>TRBJ1-3|TRBV7-8
CASSLPGGSGNTIYF
>TRBJ1-5|TRBV27
CASSLLRGQPQHF
>TRBJ2-1|TRBV19
CASSPRPRLAVYNEQFF
>TRBJ2-2|TRBV4-1
CASSRSGTSGSWELFF
>TRBJ1-6|TRBV7-6
CASSLRLKGQRGTPLHF
>TRBJ2-1|TRBV5-1
CASSSLRDFYNEQFF
>TRBJ1-5|TRBV18
CASSLLSGYDQPQHF
>TRBJ2-2|TRBV28
CASSSPGLLNTGELFF
>TRBJ1-2|TRBV30
CAWSVTAPHYGYTF
>TRBJ1-1|TRBV29-1
CSVNTGGRDTEAFF
>TRBJ2-7|TRBV4-2
CASGQGYEQYF
>TRBJ1-5|TRBV28
CASRRFVGRSNQPQHF
>TRBJ2-1|TRBV9
CASSAGTSGSLYNEQFF
>TRBJ1-4|TRBV28
CASSRDLEEKLFF
>TRBJ2-1|TRBV5-1
CASSLMAESYNEQFF
>TRBJ2-3|TRBV5-6
CASSFGAADTQYF
>TRBJ1-1|TRBV30
CAWSVRLEGRAEAFF
>TRBJ2-1|TRBV29-1
CSVQGGGSYNEQFF
>TRBJ1-3|TRBV30
CAWSYGTSGNTIYF
>TRBJ1-5|TRBV19
CASSLSLQPQHF
>TRBJ1-6|TRBV5-4
CASRPQGASESPLHF
>TRBJ1-5|TRBV4-2
CASSQYITRTDNQPQHF
>TRBJ1-2|TRBV20-1
CSVGYGYTF
>TRBJ1-2|TRBV5-1
CASSQNPDRSYGYTF
>TRBJ2-4|TRBV5-1
CASSLIESGGKNIQYF
>TRBJ2-7|TRBV11-2
CASSPLSWRGQYF
>TRBJ2-2|TRBV5-4
CASSLLAGDTGELFF
>TRBJ2-7|TRBV2
CASIARMYEQYF
>TRBJ2-7|TRBV5-1
CASSSGLAGSLAYEQYF
>TRBJ2-2|TRBV11-2
CASSYRGTLNTGELFF
>TRBJ1-5|TRBV19
CASSMLGLQPQHF
>TRBJ1-5|TRBV18
CASSPQQGGNQPQHF
>TRBJ2-7|TRBV7-6
CASSPDRVSRQYF
>TRBJ1-2|TRBV2
CASGVGADGYTF
>TRBJ2-2|TRBV6-5
CASSFTRGNTGELFF